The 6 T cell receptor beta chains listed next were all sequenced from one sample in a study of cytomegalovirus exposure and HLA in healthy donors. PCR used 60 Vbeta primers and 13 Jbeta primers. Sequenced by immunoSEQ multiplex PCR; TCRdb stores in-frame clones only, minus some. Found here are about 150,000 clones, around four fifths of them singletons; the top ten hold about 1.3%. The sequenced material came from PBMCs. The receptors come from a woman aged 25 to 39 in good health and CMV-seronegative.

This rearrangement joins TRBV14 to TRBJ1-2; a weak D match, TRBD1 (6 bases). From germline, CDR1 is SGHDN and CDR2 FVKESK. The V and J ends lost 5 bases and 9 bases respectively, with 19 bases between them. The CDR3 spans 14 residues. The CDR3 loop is CASSLDSLRSSYTF. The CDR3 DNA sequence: TGTGCCAGCAGCTTGGACAGCCTCCGATCGAGCTACACCTTC.

The CDR3 DNA reads TGTGCCAGCTCACCGGCTAGTAGCGGGGGATGGGAGACCCAGTACTTC. As protein: CASSPASSGGWETQYF. The chain is built from TRBV18 and TRBJ2-5, with 9 bases fitting TRBD2. Germline assignment: CDR1 KGHSH and CDR2 LQKENI. CDR3 size: 16 residues. With V trimmed by 3 bases and J by 5 bases, 10 bases remained unmatched.

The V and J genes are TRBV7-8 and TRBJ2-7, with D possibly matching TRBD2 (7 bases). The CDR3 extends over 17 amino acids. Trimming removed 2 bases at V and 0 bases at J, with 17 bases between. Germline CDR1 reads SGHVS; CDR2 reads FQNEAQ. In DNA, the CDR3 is TGTGCCAGCAGCTTACCTGCCCTCGGGGGGCCCTCCTACGAGCAGTACTTC. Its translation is CASSLPALGGPSYEQYF.

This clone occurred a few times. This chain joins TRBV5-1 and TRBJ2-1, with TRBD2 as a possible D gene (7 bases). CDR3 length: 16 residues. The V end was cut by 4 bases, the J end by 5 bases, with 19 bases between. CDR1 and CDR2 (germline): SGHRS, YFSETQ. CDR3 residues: CASSLGGTGGNNEQFF. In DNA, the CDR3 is TGCGCCAGCAGCCTCGGGGGCACCGGGGGGAACAATGAGCAGTTCTTC.

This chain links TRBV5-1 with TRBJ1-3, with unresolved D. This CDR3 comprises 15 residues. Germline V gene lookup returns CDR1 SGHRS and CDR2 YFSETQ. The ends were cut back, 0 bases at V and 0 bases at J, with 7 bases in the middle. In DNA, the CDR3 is TGCGCCAGCAGCTTGGGACTGTTCTCTGGAAACACCATATATTTT. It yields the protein CASSLGLFSGNTIYF.

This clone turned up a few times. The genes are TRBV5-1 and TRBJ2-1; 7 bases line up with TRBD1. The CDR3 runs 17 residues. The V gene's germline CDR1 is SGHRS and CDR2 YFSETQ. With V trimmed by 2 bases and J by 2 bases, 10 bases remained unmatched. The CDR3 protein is CASSFLFRQGPYNEQFF. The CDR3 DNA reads TGCGCCAGCAGCTTTTTGTTCAGACAGGGCCCCTACAATGAGCAGTTCTTC. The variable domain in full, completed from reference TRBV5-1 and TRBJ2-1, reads KAGVTQTPRYLIKTRGQQVTLSCSPISGHRSVSWYQQTPGQGLQFLFEYFSETQRNKGNFPGRFSGRQFSNSRSEMNVSTLELGDSALYLCASSFLFRQGPYNEQFFGPGTRLTVL.